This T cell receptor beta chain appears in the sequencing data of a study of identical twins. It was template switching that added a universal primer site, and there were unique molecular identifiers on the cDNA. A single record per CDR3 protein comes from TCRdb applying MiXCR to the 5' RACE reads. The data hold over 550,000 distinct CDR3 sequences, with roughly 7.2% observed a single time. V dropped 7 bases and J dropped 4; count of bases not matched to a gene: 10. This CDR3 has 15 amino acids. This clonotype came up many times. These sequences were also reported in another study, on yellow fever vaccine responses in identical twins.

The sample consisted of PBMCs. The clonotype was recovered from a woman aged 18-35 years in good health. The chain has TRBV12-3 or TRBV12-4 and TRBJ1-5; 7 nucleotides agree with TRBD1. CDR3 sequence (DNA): TGTGCCAGCAATCACAGGGGCTCCGGTAATCAGCCCCAGCATTTT. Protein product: CASNHRGSGNQPQHF.